Each of the 20 T cell receptor beta chains below was sequenced from the same sample in a study of T cells in women clearing cervical HPV infection. TCRdb's copy holds only in-frame clones and misses some; the assay was immunoSEQ multiplex PCR. The sample's table shows roughly 49,000 clones. Sequenced: blood buffy coat. The receptors here all came from a woman between 18 and 69 years old with a cervical HPV16 infection that either progressed to CIN3+ or cleared (not recorded which).

The CDR3 loop is CASSSQGADEQFF. The CDR3 bases that were read are TGTGCCAGCAGCTCCCAGGGGGCCGATGAG. J is TRBJ2-1 and V is TRBV7-6; 8 bases align to TRBD1. The read terminates 3 residues before the CDR3 end, so the remaining end is supplied by the germline J gene. The V and J ends lost 4 bases and 8 bases, in that order; junction bases with no gene match: 4. The germline gives CDR1 SGHVS, CDR2 FNYEAQ. The CDR3 sequence is 13 residues long. Full variable domain (missing parts from reference TRBV7-6 and TRBJ2-1): GAGVSQSPRYKVTKRGQDVALRCDPISGHVSLYWYRQALGQGPEFLTYFNYEAQQDKSGLPNDRFSAERPEGSISTLTIQRTEQRDSAMYRCASSSQGADEQFFGPGTRLTVL.

Remarks on this clone: The missing CDR3 end, 3 residues past where the read stops, is filled in from the germline J gene. The V call is TRBV7-3, the J call TRBJ1-1; unclear D gene. The CDR3 has 13 residues. CDR1 and CDR2 (germline): SGHTA, FQGTGA. Trimming removed 1 base at V and 1 base at J, with 4 bases between. The part of the CDR3 DNA that was read is TGTGCCAGCAGCTTAAGAGCGAACACTGAA. Its protein is CASSLRANTE. The CDR3 as a whole reads CASSLRANTEAFF.

Concerning this clone: Read data end 3 residues before the CDR3 end; the end is taken from the germline J gene. The rearrangement joins TRBV20-1 to TRBJ1-5; 7 bases fit TRBD1. Germline V CDR1 and CDR2: DFQATT, SNEGSKA (reference sequence). This CDR3 region has 14 residues. The junction had 12 bases not matched to a gene; V was cut back by 6 bases and J by 7 bases. The CDR3 loop is CSALSQGERQPQHF. Partial CDR3 DNA: TGCAGTGCCCTATCCCAGGGGGAACGACAGCCC.

Concerning this clone: The read is 3 residues too short to cover the CDR3 end, so that end is filled in from the germline J gene. The rearrangement uses TRBV7-8 and TRBJ2-3; D may be TRBD1 (5 bases). Per germline, CDR1 SGHVS and CDR2 FQNEAQ. The V end was cut by 5 bases, the J end by 0 bases, with 12 bases between. The CDR3 is made up of 15 amino acids. CDR3 bases read: TGTGCCAGCAGCCCGTGGGGCGGAAGCACAGATACG. Its translation is CASSPWGGSTDT. In full, the CDR3 reads CASSPWGGSTDTQYF.

With respect to this clone: The read finishes 3 residues shy of the CDR3 end, and the germline J gene is used to complete it. The J gene is TRBJ1-2, the V gene TRBV7-6; D is undetermined. This CDR3 contains 14 residues. The germline V gene has CDR1 SGHVS and CDR2 FNYEAQ. Incomplete CDR3 DNA: TGTGCCAGCAGCCCCGAGGTCTTAGCGTTAGCC. It codes for CASSPEVLALA. The entire CDR3 is CASSPEVLALAYTF.

The part of the CDR3 DNA that was read is TGTGCCAGTAGTGACTACCGGGACACTACCCTCTACGAC. Its translation: CASSDYRDTTLYD. In full, the CDR3 is CASSDYRDTTLYDYTF. The chain recombines TRBV19 with TRBJ1-2; D is perhaps TRBD1 (6 bases). The sequence runs out 3 residues before the end of the CDR3; the remainder is reconstructed from the germline J gene. Per germline, CDR1 LNHDA and CDR2 SQIVND (reference sequence). This CDR3 contains 16 residues.

In the case of this clone: The sequence runs out 3 residues before the end of the CDR3; the remainder is reconstructed from the germline J gene. The J gene is TRBJ1-1, the V gene TRBV11-2; no clear D. This CDR3 contains 13 residues. CDR1 is SGHAT, CDR2 FQNNGV, per germline. V was trimmed by 1 base and J by 3 bases, leaving 6 bases between them. The CDR3 bases that were read are TGTGCCAGCAGCTTAGTACAAGACACTGAA. As protein: CASSLVQDTE. In full, the CDR3 reads CASSLVQDTEAFF.

As regards this clone: From the germline J gene comes the end of the CDR3, since the read stops 3 residues before it. The chain joins TRBV5-4 to TRBJ2-3, with D unclear. V was cut by 0 bases and J by 1 base, with 6 bases left in between. The CDR3 covers 14 residues. The germline gives CDR1 SGHNT, CDR2 YYREEE (reference sequence). The CDR3 sequence is CASSLDSRTDTQYF. The covered CDR3 bases are TGTGCCAGCAGCTTGGACAGCCGCACAGATACG.

As for this clone: From the germline J gene comes the end of the CDR3, since the read stops 3 residues before it. The J gene is TRBJ2-7, the V gene TRBV5-1, with D perhaps TRBD1 (6 bases). The length of the CDR3 is 13 residues. Trimming cost V 4 bases and J 6 bases, with 14 bases left between them. Germline-derived CDR1 and CDR2 are SGHRS and YFSETQ. The CDR3 DNA, read in part, is TGCGCCAGCAGCAAGACAGGTCCCTTCGAG. Protein product: CASSKTGPFE. From start to end, the CDR3 is CASSKTGPFEQYF.

Comment on this clone: The read gets to within 3 residues of the CDR3 end, and the germline J gene fills in the rest. This chain links TRBV20-1 with TRBJ1-5, with TRBD1 matching 8 bases. V was clipped by 2 bases and J by 2 bases; unmatched bases: 5. This CDR3 region has 15 residues. The germline CDR1 and CDR2 sequences are DFQATT and SNEGSKA (reference sequence). Partial CDR3 DNA: TGCAGTGCTAGACCGGACAGGGCGGGCAATCAGCCC. This sequence encodes CSARPDRAGNQP. The whole CDR3 sequence reads CSARPDRAGNQPQHF.

For this clone: Read sequence stops 3 residues before the CDR3 end, and the germline J gene provides the missing end. The V gene is TRBV18, the J gene TRBJ1-2; 8 nucleotides match TRBD1. The CDR3 consists of 14 residues. Germline CDR1 reads KGHSH; CDR2 reads LQKENI. Partial CDR3 DNA: TGTGCCAGCTCACCCCAATCTGGACAGGGAGGC. This encodes CASSPQSGQGG. The whole CDR3 protein is CASSPQSGQGGYTF.

On this clone itself: Read data end 3 residues before the CDR3 end; the end is taken from the germline J gene. This chain connects TRBV19 to TRBJ1-1; D is undetermined. The CDR3 totals 12 residues. V lost 3 bases to trimming and J lost 1 base, with 3 bases between them. The V gene's germline CDR1 is LNHDA and CDR2 SQIVND (reference sequence). CDR3 sequence reads: CASSIGNTEAFF. Incomplete CDR3 DNA: TGTGCCAGTAGTATCGGGAACACTGAA.

About this clone: The DNA ends 3 residues before the CDR3 does, and the rest of the CDR3 is filled in from the germline J gene. The chain carries TRBV5-4 and TRBJ2-1; 7 nucleotides align to TRBD2. The CDR3 runs to 15 residues. Per germline, CDR1 SGHNT and CDR2 YYREEE (reference sequence). With 0 bases clipped from V and 2 bases from J, the junction kept 2 bases outside the gene matches. The CDR3 region is CASSLALAAYNEQFF. The DNA read from the CDR3 is TGTGCCAGCAGCTTGGCCCTAGCGGCCTACAATGAG.

Details on this clone: Sequencing ends 3 residues short of the CDR3 end; the germline J gene provides the rest. V usage is TRBV20-1 and J usage is TRBJ2-7; maybe TRBD1 (6 bases). This CDR3 is 12 amino acids long. The germline CDR1 and CDR2 sequences are DFQATT and SNEGSKA (reference sequence). V lost 2 bases to trimming and J lost 4 bases, with 9 bases between them. CDR3 DNA, as far as it was read: TGCAGTGCTAGACAGGACAGTTACGAG. This gives the protein CSARQDSYE. The full CDR3 protein is CSARQDSYEQYF.

As regards this clone: The observed sequence ends 3 residues before the CDR3 terminus, with the missing tail filled in from the germline J gene. The J gene is TRBJ1-4, the V gene TRBV4-1; 7 positions agree with TRBD1. Per the germline V gene, CDR1 is MGHRA and CDR2 is YSYEKL. The CDR3 contains 14 residues. The trim removed 5 bases at V and 5 bases at J, leaving 5 bases unmatched. The chain's CDR3 is CASSKGDSNEKLFF. The DNA read from the CDR3 is TGCGCCAGCAGCAAGGGGGACAGCAATGAAAAA.

CDR3 sequence: CASSLGHETQYF. CDR3 DNA (partial): TGTGCCAGCAGCTTAGGACATGAGACC. The genes are TRBV7-9 and TRBJ2-5, with no clear D. The read halts 3 residues ahead of the CDR3 end, with the missing end drawn from the germline J gene. V lost 1 base and J 5 bases, leaving 5 bases between the germline ends. This CDR3 spans 12 amino acids. In germline, CDR1 is SEHNR, CDR2 FQNEAQ (reference sequence).

In regard to this clone: The read halts 3 residues ahead of the CDR3 end, with the missing end drawn from the germline J gene. The rearrangement joins TRBV10-3 to TRBJ1-2; possibly TRBD1 for D (6 bases). Germline V gene lookup returns CDR1 ENHRY and CDR2 SYGVKD. The CDR3 has 14 amino acids. The CDR3 protein is CAISEAQGFLGYTF. The CDR3 DNA, read in part, is TGTGCCATCAGTGAGGCTCAGGGGTTTCTCGGC.

The sequenced part of the CDR3 DNA is TGTGCCAGCATTACCGGGGTGGGAGAGACG. This codes for CASITGVGET. The CDR3 as a whole reads CASITGVGETQYF. V is TRBV7-9 and J is TRBJ2-3; D is possibly TRBD2 (5 bases). The sequenced fragment ends 3 residues before the CDR3 boundary, so the rest is inferred from the germline J gene. Germline V gene data show CDR1 as SEHNR and CDR2 as FQNEAQ (reference sequence). The CDR3 contains 13 residues.

Turning to this clone: Sequencing ends 3 residues short of the CDR3 end; the germline J gene provides the rest. The chain combines TRBV2 with TRBJ1-4; 8 nucleotides match TRBD1. Germline V gives CDR1 SNHLY, CDR2 FYNNEI. The CDR3 extends over 15 amino acids. The part of the CDR3 DNA that was read is TGTGCCAGCAGAACAGGGGGTACTGGGGCCAACGTA. Protein: CASRTGGTGANV. The entire CDR3 protein is CASRTGGTGANVLFF.

Note on this clone: The missing CDR3 end, 3 residues past where the read stops, is filled in from the germline J gene. The J gene is TRBJ1-2, the V gene TRBV7-9, with D maybe TRBD1 (6 bases). Germline loops: CDR1 SEHNR, CDR2 FQNEAQ (reference sequence). The CDR3 has 14 amino acids. The CDR3 DNA, read in part, is TGTGCCAGCAGCTTTAGCGGGGGGGCCTACGAC. It translates to CASSFSGGAYD. The whole CDR3 is CASSFSGGAYDYTF.